This note documents a single T cell receptor (beta chain) sequence. Its cognate antigen is unknown. The data belong to a study of pediatric ulcerative colitis. Findings and limits, study-wide: No controls had the two rectal clonotypes shared by ulcerative colitis patients.

Generated by immunoSEQ multiplex PCR, the TCRdb table keeps only in-frame clones and is missing some. The sample yields about 14,000 clones, about 87% seen once. The V gene's germline CDR1 is GTSNPN and CDR2 SVGIG (reference sequence). The CDR3 contains 13 residues. The V end lost 0 bases, the J end lost 3 bases, and 8 bases lay between the germline ends. The chain links TRBV30 to TRBJ2-5; D is undetermined. What was sequenced was blood. This receptor was identified in a boy between 10 and 17 years old with moderate ulcerative colitis. In DNA form, the CDR3 reads TGTGCCTGGAGTGTGGGGTCGAAAGAGACCCAGTACTTC. It is translated as CAWSVGSKETQYF.